The rows below give T cell receptor beta chains drawn from one sample of a study of T cell changes during pregnancy in multiple sclerosis. Generated by immunoSEQ multiplex PCR, the TCRdb table keeps only in-frame clones and is missing some. The data show about 50,000 clones, with approximately 94% seen just once and roughly 5.5% held by the top ten. The sample in question was CD8+ T cells from peripheral blood mononuclear cells, obtained before pregnancy. All receptors derive from a female donor with multiple sclerosis, enrolled in a pregnancy study. Each CDR3 is given with its conserved first and last residue. D genes are given only for firm matches. A row's size may be missing; if present it is once, few, many or a size class.

size: NA
V: TRBV10-2
D: NA
J: TRBJ2-1
CDR3: CASSDLGGEQFF
DNA: TGCGCCAGCAGTGACTTGGGGGGTGAGCAGTTCTTC

size: NA
V: TRBV6-4
D: NA
J: TRBJ2-2
CDR3: CASSQAGTGELFF
DNA: TGTGCCAGCTCCCAAGCGGGTACCGGGGAGCTGTTTTTT

size: NA
V: TRBV2
D: TRBD2
J: TRBJ2-7
CDR3: CASSGLAVTYEQYF
DNA: TGTGCCAGCAGCGGACTAGCGGTCACCTACGAGCAGTACTTC

size: NA
V: TRBV7-9
D: TRBD1
J: TRBJ2-7
CDR3: CASRSERDSSYEQYF
DNA: TGTGCCAGCAGGTCGGAACGGGACAGCTCCTACGAGCAGTACTTC

size: once
V: TRBV19
D: NA
J: TRBJ1-1
CDR3: CASSISPSLNTEAFF
DNA: TGTGCCAGTAGTATTTCCCCCAGTTTGAACACTGAAGCTTTCTTT

size: NA
V: TRBV4-3
D: TRBD2
J: TRBJ2-7
CDR3: CASSQDLAGVVGSEQYF
DNA: TGCGCCAGCAGCCAAGATTTGGCGGGAGTAGTAGGAAGCGAGCAGTACTTC

size: NA
V: TRBV9
D: TRBD1
J: TRBJ1-4
CDR3: CASRGQGTNEKLFF
DNA: TGTGCCAGCAGGGGACAGGGAACTAATGAAAAACTGTTTTTT

size: NA
V: TRBV6-5
D: NA
J: TRBJ2-2
CDR3: CASSYRGTESGELFF
DNA: TGTGCCAGCAGTTACCGCGGGACGGAATCCGGGGAGCTGTTTTTT

size: NA
V: TRBV5-1
D: NA
J: TRBJ2-3
CDR3: CASSLAAASTDTQYF
DNA: TGCGCCAGCAGCTTGGCGGCGGCGAGCACAGATACGCAGTATTTT

size: NA
V: TRBV30
D: NA
J: TRBJ2-1
CDR3: CAWRDGDNEQFF
DNA: TGTGCCTGGAGGGACGGGGACAATGAGCAGTTCTTC

size: NA
V: TRBV6-4
D: TRBD2
J: TRBJ2-1
CDR3: CASSDSTSGNNEQFF
DNA: TGTGCCAGCAGTGACTCGACTAGCGGGAACAATGAGCAGTTCTTC

size: NA
V: TRBV11-2
D: NA
J: TRBJ2-7
CDR3: CASSFVPRSNEQYF
DNA: TGTGCCAGCAGCTTTGTACCTAGAAGTAACGAGCAGTACTTC

size: NA
V: TRBV7-9
D: TRBD2
J: TRBJ2-7
CDR3: CASSLTSGRRGEQYF
DNA: TGTGCCAGCAGCTTAACTAGCGGGAGAAGGGGCGAGCAGTACTTC

size: few
V: TRBV5-6
D: NA
J: TRBJ2-7
CDR3: CASSSSTGEQYF
DNA: TGTGCCAGCAGCTCCTCGACAGGTGAGCAGTACTTC

size: NA
V: TRBV27
D: TRBD1
J: TRBJ1-1
CDR3: CASSLRGTGGTEAFF
DNA: TGTGCCAGCAGTTTACGAGGGACAGGGGGCACTGAAGCTTTCTTT

size: NA
V: TRBV15
D: TRBD2
J: TRBJ2-7
CDR3: CATSFERDYSYEQYF
DNA: TGTGCCACCAGCTTCGAGAGGGACTACTCCTACGAGCAGTACTTC

size: NA
V: TRBV27
D: NA
J: TRBJ1-2
CDR3: CASSTTVNYGYTF
DNA: TGTGCCAGCAGTACGACAGTTAACTATGGCTACACCTTC

size: NA
V: TRBV28
D: TRBD1
J: TRBJ1-3
CDR3: CASSPGQGTGNTIYF
DNA: TGTGCCAGCAGCCCCGGACAGGGGACTGGAAACACCATATATTTT

size: NA
V: TRBV28
D: NA
J: TRBJ1-2
CDR3: CASRVHTGSGYGYTF
DNA: TGTGCCAGCAGAGTTCATACGGGTTCGGGGTATGGCTACACCTTC

size: NA
V: TRBV7-6
D: TRBD2
J: TRBJ2-3
CDR3: CASSLRREGGTDTQYF
DNA: TGTGCCAGCAGCTTAAGGCGGGAGGGGGGCACAGATACGCAGTATTTT